This is a list of T cell receptor beta chains from one sample in a study of vaccination and CD4 T cells after COVID-19. The antigens of these receptors remain unknown. One entry per CDR3 protein results from TCRdb running MiXCR on the PCR reads. Among several thousand distinct CDR3 sequences listed, about 67% were seen once. The sequenced sample was CD4+ T cells from blood, cultured in vitro. The receptors stem from a human donor who had recovered from COVID-19. The CDR3 runs from the conserved cysteine through the conserved F or W. The order of the fields is V gene, clone size, J gene, D gene, CDR3 length, CDR3 DNA, CDR3 protein. D genes are given only for firm matches. The size of a clone is reported for some rows only, either as once, few or many, or as a class for expanded clones.

TRBV6-1	-	TRBJ2-5	-	14	TGTGCCAGCAGTCGTACAGGGCGGGTCGAGACCCAGTACTTC	CASSRTGRVETQYF
TRBV7-8	-	TRBJ2-3	TRBD2	16	TGTGCCAGCAGCTCTTACCGACTAGCGCCCACAGATACGCAGTATTTT	CASSSYRLAPTDTQYF
TRBV2	few	TRBJ1-5	-	16	TGTGCCAGCAGCCCCCCTCGGGTAGAGGACAATCAGCCCCAGCATTTT	CASSPPRVEDNQPQHF
TRBV19	few	TRBJ1-5	-	13	TGTGCCAGTAGTATGGGACTCGATCAGCCCCAGCATTTT	CASSMGLDQPQHF
TRBV7-2	-	TRBJ2-1	TRBD2	15	TGTGCCAGCAGCTATAGCGGGGGGACCAGCTTGGGGCAGTTCTTC	CASSYSGGTSLGQFF
TRBV28	few	TRBJ1-5	TRBD1	15	TGTGCCAGCACGCCGGGACAGGGGTTTGATCAGCCCCAGCATTTT	CASTPGQGFDQPQHF
TRBV27	-	TRBJ2-7	-	17	TGTGCCAGCAGTCCAAAAAACAGGGGAGGGGGAAACTACGAGCAGTACTTC	CASSPKNRGGGNYEQYF
TRBV20-1	once	TRBJ2-1	TRBD2	19	TGCAGTGCTAGAGGTCTGGGACTAGCGGGAGGAGCGGCCTACAATGAGCAGTTCTTC	CSARGLGLAGGAAYNEQFF
TRBV7-9	-	TRBJ1-1	-	14	TGTGCCAGCAGCTTAGGACAGGAGAACACTGAAGCTTTCTTT	CASSLGQENTEAFF
TRBV6-1	-	TRBJ2-1	-	16	TGTGCCAGCAGAATGTCAGGGTTGAAAGAGGACAATGAGCAGTTCTTC	CASRMSGLKEDNEQFF
TRBV7-9	-	TRBJ2-7	TRBD1	14	TGTGCCAGCAGCTGGTGGGACAGGGGCGAAGAGCAGTACTTC	CASSWWDRGEEQYF
TRBV20-1	-	TRBJ2-5	TRBD2	14	TGCAGTGCTATGGGACTAAGAACCCCGGAGACCCAGTACTTC	CSAMGLRTPETQYF
TRBV7-9	-	TRBJ2-1	-	16	TGTGCCAGCAGCAAACAGACGGGTTCAATCTACAATGAGCAGTTCTTC	CASSKQTGSIYNEQFF
TRBV7-2	-	TRBJ2-2	TRBD2	17	TGTGCCAGCAGCTTAGTAGGGACTACTCTGGGGTCCGGGGAGCTGTTTTTT	CASSLVGTTLGSGELFF
TRBV10-1	-	TRBJ2-2	TRBD2	17	TGCGCCAGCAGTGGAACTAGCGGGGCCCCGAACACCGGGGAGCTGTTTTTT	CASSGTSGAPNTGELFF
TRBV20-1	-	TRBJ1-5	-	12	TGCAGTGCTTCTCCCGAGAATCAGCCCCAGCATTTT	CSASPENQPQHF
TRBV19	-	TRBJ1-5	-	14	TGTGCCAGTAGTATAGTAGGGAACAATCAGCCCCAGCATTTT	CASSIVGNNQPQHF
TRBV10-1	-	TRBJ2-7	-	16	TGCGCCAGCAGTGAGCACCCCACCGGGGGCTACTACGAGCTGTACTTC	CASSEHPTGGYYELYF
TRBV7-9	few	TRBJ2-5	-	13	TGTGCCAGCAGCCCGCTTGTTCGGGAGACCCAGTACTTC	CASSPLVRETQYF
TRBV12-3/TRBV12-4	-	TRBJ2-3	TRBD2	15	TGTGCCAGCAGTTTCGCGGGGGGGAGAGGGGATACGCAGTATTTT	CASSFAGGRGDTQYF
TRBV6-1	-	TRBJ2-7	-	14	TGTGCCAGCAGAACTCCGCGGGGAACCTACGAGCAGTACTTC	CASRTPRGTYEQYF
TRBV7-8	-	TRBJ1-1	TRBD1	15	TGTGCCAGCAGCCCCCAGGGGACAGCGAACACTGAAGCTTTCTTT	CASSPQGTANTEAFF
TRBV11-2	few	TRBJ1-6	-	15	TGTGCCAGCAGCCTCCAAGGGACGGAAGAGACACCCCTCCACTTT	CASSLQGTEETPLHF
TRBV25-1	-	TRBJ2-2	-	15	TGTGCCAGCAGTGAATACGGGGTATACACCGGGGAGCTGTTTTTT	CASSEYGVYTGELFF
TRBV7-9	-	TRBJ1-5	-	14	TGTGCCAGCAGCTTTAATTCCCCCGGGCAGCCCCAGCATTTT	CASSFNSPGQPQHF
TRBV7-9	-	TRBJ1-1	TRBD1	14	TGTGCCAGCAGCCCCCGGACAGGGGACACTGAAGCTTTCTTT	CASSPRTGDTEAFF
TRBV2	few	TRBJ1-5	TRBD1	13	TGTGCCAGCAGCCAGGGGGCCTCTCAGCCCCAGCATTTT	CASSQGASQPQHF
TRBV6-1	-	TRBJ1-1	TRBD1	16	TGTGCCAGCAACAATCTAAACAGGGGATTGAACACTGAAGCTTTCTTT	CASNNLNRGLNTEAFF
TRBV20-1	-	TRBJ2-7	TRBD2	19	TGCAGTGCTAGAGGGCGTCAGGCTAGCGGGGGGTCTATCCTACGAGAGCAGTACTTC	CSARGRQASGGSILREQYF
TRBV28	-	TRBJ1-2	-	12	TGTGCCAGCAGTGTTAGGGGGTCAATTCACACCTTC	CASSVRGSIHTF
TRBV19	few	TRBJ2-5	-	13	TGTGCCAGTAGTATAGTAGTCGCAGAGACCCAGTACTTC	CASSIVVAETQYF
TRBV6-1	-	TRBJ2-1	TRBD1	16	TGTGCCAGCAGAGGACAGGGTCCCGTCTCCTACAATGAGCAGTTCTTC	CASRGQGPVSYNEQFF
TRBV6-4	few	TRBJ2-6	-	14	TGTGCCAGCAAGGTCTGGTCTGGGGCCAACGTCCTGACTTTC	CASKVWSGANVLTF
TRBV29-1	-	TRBJ1-5	-	13	TGCAGCGTCGCCTTGGGGAGGAATCAGCCCCAGCATTTT	CSVALGRNQPQHF
TRBV18	-	TRBJ1-5	TRBD1	16	TGTGCCAGCTCACCACGGGGAGAGACAGGGGGGCAGCCCCAGCATTTT	CASSPRGETGGQPQHF
TRBV6-5	-	TRBJ1-2	TRBD1	16	TGTGCCAGCAGTTCTGGCCTATATGGGACAGAGTATGGCTACACCTTC	CASSSGLYGTEYGYTF
TRBV28	-	TRBJ1-5	TRBD1	14	TGTGCCAGCAGTTCCAGACAGGGTATTCAGCCCCAGCATTTT	CASSSRQGIQPQHF
TRBV20-1	-	TRBJ2-1	-	15	TGCAGTGCTAGAGATCGTCGCGGACTCTACAATGAGCAGTTCTTC	CSARDRRGLYNEQFF
TRBV6-1	-	TRBJ2-5	-	13	TGTGCCAGCAGTGCCGGCCCTTTCGTCACCCAGTACTTC	CASSAGPFVTQYF
TRBV28	-	TRBJ2-7	-	14	TGTGCCAGCAGACTCCCCGACGGGGCCTACGAGCAGTACTTC	CASRLPDGAYEQYF
TRBV12-3/TRBV12-4	-	TRBJ1-2	-	13	TGTGCCAGCAGCCGGACTGCCTGGTATGGCTACACCTTC	CASSRTAWYGYTF
TRBV11-2	-	TRBJ2-5	TRBD2	18	TGTGCCAGCAGCTTAGTAGAGGGACTAGGGGCCCCCAGAGAGACCCAGTACTTC	CASSLVEGLGAPRETQYF
TRBV2	-	TRBJ2-3	-	12	TGTGCCAGCGAGGGGTCCGGGTATACGCAGTATTTT	CASEGSGYTQYF
TRBV7-9	-	TRBJ2-2	TRBD2	18	TGTGCCAGCAGCCCCAAGCCGCGTCTAGCGGGCCTCACCGGGGAGCTGTTTTTT	CASSPKPRLAGLTGELFF
TRBV12-3/TRBV12-4	-	TRBJ1-3	TRBD1	16	TGTGCCAGCAGTTTCAGAGACAGGGGGACTGGAAACACCATATATTTT	CASSFRDRGTGNTIYF
TRBV19	-	TRBJ2-6	-	16	TGTGCCAGTAGTACCTCGTCCTTCTCTGGGGCCAACGTCCTGACTTTC	CASSTSSFSGANVLTF
TRBV28	-	TRBJ2-1	TRBD2	13	TGTGCCAGCAGTTTCTTTCGCGGGAGTGACCAGTTCTTC	CASSFFRGSDQFF
TRBV7-3	-	TRBJ1-2	-	14	TGTGCCAGCAGCCCCACGGGGAGGGCTTGGGGCTACACCTTC	CASSPTGRAWGYTF
TRBV19	-	TRBJ1-1	-	14	TGTGCCAGTAGTCGGGGGACCAAGAACACTGAAGCTTTCTTT	CASSRGTKNTEAFF